This T cell receptor (beta chain) was sequenced for a study of spatial heterogeneity in lung cancer. For the study at large: Alpha-chain sequences were detected in numbers that were consistently lower than beta-chain sequences. There were, on average, more than 8.5 raw-read appearances for each unique TCR and UMI combination.

Individual TCR cDNA molecules each bore their own unique molecular identifier. MiXCR, applied by TCRdb to the 5' RACE reads, yields one record per CDR3 protein. The table shows 10,000 to 15,000 distinct CDR3 sequences, with around 5% occurring only once. The CDR3 runs to 14 residues. Looked up from germline, CDR1 is MNHEY and CDR2 is SMNVEV (reference sequence). Deletions cut 8 bases from V and 4 bases from J, with 15 bases between. Documented time point: sample taken at primary tumor resection. The study sequenced unsorted whole RNA from tumor, nontumor lung or frozen PBMC. The donors comprised approximately 72 untreated early-stage non-small cell lung cancer patients. On this clonotype: The size of this beta chain means little, since it is a stray read in a library made for alpha chains.

This clonotype was sampled from a human donor with early-stage non-small cell lung cancer. The specimen comprised lung tumor tissue, sampled at surgery. The chain combines TRBV27 with TRBJ1-5; a weak D match, TRBD1 (5 bases). Here the CDR3 reads CASSGGGGNQPQHF. The CDR3 DNA follows: TGTGCCAGCTCGGGGGGTGGAGGAAATCAGCCCCAGCATTTT.